Given below is one T cell receptor beta chain in context. This specimen belongs to a study of blood T cell repertoires in COVID-19. On the study more broadly: Sites across the United States, Italy and Spain contributed samples from acute and convalescent COVID-19.

In the original analysis: Amplification with reference gene primers provided the estimates of nucleated cell counts. Libraries were prepared by immunoSEQ multiplex PCR; TCRdb keeps only in-frame clonotypes and omits some of them. V and J calls and clone size are copied from that table; D and trimming were computed from the DNA. The sample carries fewer than 300,000 clones, 85% to 90% recorded once. This CDR3 comprises 13 residues. CDR1 is MGHDK and CDR2 is SYGVNS in the germline V gene. Trimming took 4 bases from V and 6 from J; bases not matched to a gene: 2. Source material: peripheral blood. V usage is TRBV25-1 and J usage is TRBJ2-2, with 7 bases aligning to TRBD1. The clonotype comes from a middle-aged woman who had recovered from COVID-19. The CDR3, as DNA: TGTGCCAGCAGTGGGCAGGGGGCCGGGGAGCTGTTTTTT. Its translation is CASSGQGAGELFF.